The table lists the clone carrying this T cell receptor beta chain with a count of one. The antigen is not known. The PCR had 60 Vbeta and 13 Jbeta primers. The data were produced by immunoSEQ multiplex PCR, yet TCRdb's version contains in-frame clones alone and is incomplete. The table records about 130,000 clones, about 80% of them present only once. This sample was included in a study of cytomegalovirus exposure and HLA in healthy donors. The germline V and J ends were trimmed by 4 bases and 5 bases, with 3 bases remaining between them. CDR1 is SNHLY and CDR2 is FYNNEI in the germline V gene. This CDR3 is 10 amino acids long. Study-level findings and limits: Confirmation was obtained in vitro that a few CMV-associated chains are specific for CMV antigens. Data from an earlier analysis indicated that most TCR beta V segments were productive either about 87% or about 30% of the time. Approximately 17,000 TCR beta sequences were associated with HLA alleles at 0.05 false discovery rate in a later analysis.

V gene TRBV2 combines with J gene TRBJ2-7; D uncertain. The sequencing input was PBMCs. The source is a young man in good health and CMV-seronegative. As DNA, the CDR3 is TGTGCCAGCAGTGGTAACGAGCAGTACTTC. Translating it yields CASSGNEQYF.